This entry lists 26 T cell receptor beta chains sequenced from one sample in a study of blood T cell repertoires in COVID-19. TCRdb keeps only in-frame clones here, not all; method: immunoSEQ multiplex PCR. This table holds around 37,000 clones, around 90% found once. The sample was peripheral blood. The receptors here all came from a man between 60 and 75 years old with acute or convalescent COVID-19.

CDR3 amino acids: CASSSTVVREKLFF. Written as DNA, the CDR3 is TGTGCCAGCAGCTCGACAGTAGTCCGGGAAAAACTGTTTTTT. The chain is built from TRBV11-2 and TRBJ1-4; weak D call: TRBD1 (5 bases). V was clipped by 4 bases and J by 8 bases, with 14 bases between them. The length of the CDR3 is 14 residues. Germline V gives CDR1 SGHAT, CDR2 FQNNGV.

The chain couples TRBV18 to TRBJ2-3, with a possible D match to TRBD1 (5 bases). Germline CDR1 KGHSH, CDR2 LQKENI. V shed 3 bases and J shed 5 bases, with 24 bases lying between them. The CDR3 totals 18 residues. The CDR3 sequence is CASSPTAIAGHKGDTQYF. CDR3 nucleotide sequence: TGTGCCAGCTCACCCACGGCAATTGCAGGGCATAAGGGAGATACGCAGTATTTT.

This clone was counted between two and nine times. DNA of the CDR3: TGTGCCACCGCGGGGCGGCCGAACACCGGGGAGCTGTTTTTT. Protein product: CATAGRPNTGELFF. The chain is built from TRBV24-1 and TRBJ2-2; a weak D match, TRBD2 (6 bases). Germline CDR1 KGHDR, CDR2 SFDVKD. The CDR3 extends over 14 amino acids. Trimming took off 9 bases at V and 0 bases at J, with 10 bases between the two ends.

The rearrangement uses TRBV28 and TRBJ1-5, with 10 bases aligning to TRBD1. The CDR3 spans 15 residues. From germline, CDR1 is MDHEN and CDR2 SYDVKM. Trimming cost V 6 bases and J 1 base; bases outside gene matches: 3. CDR3 sequence reads: CASRWTGGSNQPQHF. CDR3 sequence (DNA): TGTGCCAGCAGATGGACAGGGGGAAGCAATCAGCCCCAGCATTTT.

The rearrangement joins TRBV5-1 to TRBJ2-5, with TRBD1 matching over 8 bases. V lost 3 bases, J lost 5 bases, and 12 bases stayed unmatched. Germline loops: CDR1 SGHRS, CDR2 YFSETQ. The CDR3 consists of 16 residues. In DNA form, the CDR3 reads TGCGCCAGCAGCTCGAGTGGACAGGGCATAGGGGAGACCCAGTACTTC. The encoded protein is CASSSSGQGIGETQYF.

The chain links TRBV2 to TRBJ1-5, with D perhaps matching TRBD1 (5 bases). CDR1 is SNHLY and CDR2 is FYNNEI in the germline V gene. The CDR3 spans 15 residues. The V and J ends lost 6 bases and 7 bases respectively, with 19 bases between them. In DNA, the CDR3 is TGTGCCAGCAGACGGGAGGGGTTAAGGGACCAGCCCCAGCATTTT. Its protein product is CASRREGLRDQPQHF.

V gene TRBV28 combines with J gene TRBJ2-2; 7 positions match TRBD1. The CDR3 consists of 17 residues. V was pared by 3 bases and J by 1 base, with 8 bases of the junction left unmatched. Germline CDR1 MDHEN, CDR2 SYDVKM. The CDR3 sequence: CASSFRGRPGNTGELFF. The CDR3 bases are TGTGCCAGCAGTTTTAGGGGGCGGCCGGGGAACACCGGGGAGCTGTTTTTT.

The rearrangement joins TRBV3-1 (or the pseudogene TRBV3-2) to TRBJ2-3; 7 bases agree with TRBD1. The CDR3 totals 16 residues. Germline V lookup: CDR1 LGHDT, CDR2 YNNKEL (reference sequence). V gave up 1 base and J gave up 3 bases; unmatched junction bases: 7. The CDR3 reads CASSQGGQSLTDTQYF. The CDR3 DNA sequence: TGTGCCAGCAGCCAAGGGGGACAGTCCCTTACAGATACGCAGTATTTT.

This clone was counted once. The chain recombines TRBV28 with TRBJ1-1; unclear D gene. CDR1 and CDR2 (germline): MDHEN, SYDVKM. V shed 5 bases and J shed 3 bases, with 19 bases lying between them. This CDR3 has 16 residues. Here the CDR3 reads CASSLGWRRLDTEAFF. The CDR3, as DNA: TGTGCCAGCAGTCTGGGGTGGCGGAGGCTGGACACTGAAGCTTTCTTT.

The V call is TRBV27, the J call TRBJ2-3; D perhaps matches TRBD2 (6 bases). There are 15 residues in the CDR3. The ends were cut back, 2 bases at V and 2 bases at J, with 11 bases in the middle. Germline CDR1 MNHEY, CDR2 SMNVEV (reference sequence). CDR3 amino acids: CASSLGTQNTDTQYF. CDR3 in DNA: TGTGCCAGCAGTTTAGGGACTCAAAACACAGATACGCAGTATTTT.

The V and J genes are TRBV7-9 and TRBJ2-3; tentative D call: TRBD2 (5 bases). The ends were cut back, 4 bases at V and 5 bases at J, with 13 bases in the middle. The CDR3 length is 14 residues. In germline, CDR1 is SEHNR, CDR2 FQNEAQ (reference sequence). Here the CDR3 reads CASSSVGRGDTQYF. CDR3 nucleotide sequence: TGTGCCAGCAGCTCGGTGGGCCGGGGAGATACGCAGTATTTT.

This clone was counted a few times. The chain carries TRBV6-2 or TRBV6-3 and TRBJ2-5; 7 nucleotides line up with TRBD2. This CDR3 spans 17 amino acids. From germline, CDR1 is MNHEY and CDR2 SVGEGT. Trimming took 0 bases from V and 5 from J; bases not matched to a gene: 12. The CDR3 loop is CASSYSNGRAVKETQYF. For the CDR3, the DNA is TGTGCCAGCAGTTACTCGAATGGGAGGGCCGTTAAGGAGACCCAGTACTTC.

This sequence joins TRBV5-5 and TRBJ1-4; a possible D gene is TRBD1 (5 bases). CDR1 SGHKS and CDR2 YYEKEE come from the germline V gene (reference sequence). The CDR3 sequence is 17 residues long. The germline V and J ends were trimmed by 2 bases and 8 bases, with 22 bases remaining between them. CDR3 nucleotide sequence: TGTGCCAGCAGCTTCGAAAACAGGCTTACGTCCGGGGAAAAACTGTTTTTT. Its protein is CASSFENRLTSGEKLFF.

Comments on this clone: The same CDR3 can be traced to other DNA sequences in this sample. The rearrangement uses TRBV9 and TRBJ2-3; 11 positions match TRBD2. Germline trimming cut 3 bases from V and 0 bases from J; bases unmatched to any gene: 0. In germline, CDR1 is SGDLS, CDR2 YYNGEE. CDR3 size: 15 residues. This CDR3 reads CASSGTSGSTDTQYF. The DNA of the CDR3 is TGTGCCAGCAGCGGGACTAGCGGGAGCACAGATACGCAGTATTTT.

A few counts support this clone. The CDR3 DNA is TGTGCCAGCAGTGACAACAGGGGGGGCACAGATACGCAGTATTTT. It encodes CASSDNRGGTDTQYF. J is TRBJ2-3 and V is TRBV6-1; TRBD1 aligns across 8 bases. Germline CDR1 and CDR2: MNHNS and SASEGT. V shed 3 bases, J shed 1 base, and the junction held 3 bases outside the gene matches. The CDR3 loop spans 15 amino acids.

The chain employs TRBV11-2 and TRBJ2-1; D is ambiguous. Trimming left V 6 bases short and J 2 bases short, with 11 bases between. In germline, CDR1 is SGHAT, CDR2 FQNNGV. This CDR3 region has 14 residues. The CDR3 loop is CASSPLGPYNEQFF. CDR3 nucleotides: TGTGCCAGCAGTCCCCTAGGTCCCTACAATGAGCAGTTCTTC.

The rearrangement uses TRBV19 and TRBJ1-5; 7 nucleotides line up with TRBD1. The CDR3 has 12 amino acids. The trim removed 4 bases at V and 9 bases at J, leaving 3 bases unmatched. Per the germline V gene, CDR1 is LNHDA and CDR2 is SQIVND (reference sequence). The CDR3 loop is CASSNRGGPQHF. CDR3 DNA: TGTGCCAGTAGTAACAGGGGTGGGCCCCAGCATTTT.

There are a few counts of this clone. The chain joins TRBV5-4 to TRBJ2-2; maybe TRBD1 (6 bases). The CDR3 has 16 amino acids. The germline gives CDR1 SGHNT, CDR2 YYREEE (reference sequence). V dropped 5 bases and J dropped 1 base, with 15 bases sitting between them. CDR3 sequence reads: CASSSRDTLNTGELFF. The CDR3, as DNA: TGTGCCAGCAGTTCCCGGGACACCCTGAACACCGGGGAGCTGTTTTTT.

This chain joins TRBV6-5 and TRBJ2-2; D unresolved. The CDR3 consists of 14 residues. The V end was cut by 8 bases, the J end by 1 base, with 11 bases between. CDR1 MNHEY and CDR2 SVGAGI come from the germline V gene. The DNA for the CDR3 is TGTGCCAGCCGGGTGCAGATGAACACCGGGGAGCTGTTTTTT. As protein: CASRVQMNTGELFF.

The rearrangement links TRBV6-5 to TRBJ1-2; D remains ambiguous. The CDR3 totals 13 residues. From germline, CDR1 is MNHEY and CDR2 SVGAGI. The CDR3 is CATKPGWALGYTF. The CDR3, as DNA: TGTGCTACGAAACCAGGATGGGCATTGGGCTACACCTTC.

The J gene is TRBJ2-3, the V gene TRBV6-2 or TRBV6-3, with 7 bases fitting TRBD1. Germline CDR1 is MNHEY and CDR2 is SVGEGT. The CDR3 consists of 15 residues. Losses at the gene ends were 2 bases for V and 2 bases for J; bases not matched to a gene: 4. The DNA of the CDR3 is TGTGCCAGCAGTTACGGGACAGAAGACACAGATACGCAGTATTTT. Amino acids: CASSYGTEDTDTQYF.

The CDR3: CASRPGQGTYGYTF. CDR3 coding DNA: TGTGCCAGCAGACCGGGACAGGGGACCTATGGCTACACCTTC. The V and J genes are TRBV28 and TRBJ1-2; 10 nucleotides agree with TRBD1. Germline V gene data show CDR1 as MDHEN and CDR2 as SYDVKM. V trimming: 6 bases; J trimming: 4 bases; junction bases outside the gene matches: 5. The CDR3 spans 14 residues.

V usage is TRBV24-1 and J usage is TRBJ2-7; perhaps TRBD2 as D (5 bases). V shed 1 base and J shed 5 bases, with 14 bases lying between them. Germline CDR1 reads KGHDR; CDR2 reads SFDVKD. The CDR3 totals 15 residues. The CDR3 DNA is TGTGCCACCAGTGATTTAGCCAGCGGTGATGACGAGCAGTACTTC. This encodes CATSDLASGDDEQYF.

This chain connects TRBV4-1 to TRBJ1-2, with 12 bases aligning to TRBD1. The ends lost 2 bases at V and 8 bases at J; junction bases unmatched: 12. The CDR3 extends over 17 amino acids. The V gene's germline CDR1 is MGHRA and CDR2 YSYEKL. The CDR3 spells CASSQSPRLGTGGGYTF. Written as DNA, the CDR3 is TGCGCCAGCAGCCAATCGCCCCGACTCGGGACAGGGGGCGGCTACACCTTC.

The chain recombines TRBV5-1 with TRBJ2-5; 14 bases map to TRBD2. There are 16 residues in the CDR3. The germline V gene has CDR1 SGHRS and CDR2 YFSETQ. The V segment lost 6 bases and the J segment 3 bases; nucleotides outside the gene matches: 7. Here the CDR3 reads CASMRGTSGSKETQYF. CDR3 bases: TGCGCCAGCATGCGGGGGACTAGCGGGAGCAAAGAGACCCAGTACTTC.

The chain recombines TRBV5-5 with TRBJ1-5; TRBD1 is a possible D gene (6 bases). Germline CDR1 and CDR2: SGHKS and YYEKEE (reference sequence). V was trimmed by 5 bases and J by 0 bases, leaving 9 bases between them. This CDR3 has 14 residues. DNA for the CDR3: TGTGCCAGCAGAAGGGACACTAGCAATCAGCCCCAGCATTTT. This codes for CASRRDTSNQPQHF.